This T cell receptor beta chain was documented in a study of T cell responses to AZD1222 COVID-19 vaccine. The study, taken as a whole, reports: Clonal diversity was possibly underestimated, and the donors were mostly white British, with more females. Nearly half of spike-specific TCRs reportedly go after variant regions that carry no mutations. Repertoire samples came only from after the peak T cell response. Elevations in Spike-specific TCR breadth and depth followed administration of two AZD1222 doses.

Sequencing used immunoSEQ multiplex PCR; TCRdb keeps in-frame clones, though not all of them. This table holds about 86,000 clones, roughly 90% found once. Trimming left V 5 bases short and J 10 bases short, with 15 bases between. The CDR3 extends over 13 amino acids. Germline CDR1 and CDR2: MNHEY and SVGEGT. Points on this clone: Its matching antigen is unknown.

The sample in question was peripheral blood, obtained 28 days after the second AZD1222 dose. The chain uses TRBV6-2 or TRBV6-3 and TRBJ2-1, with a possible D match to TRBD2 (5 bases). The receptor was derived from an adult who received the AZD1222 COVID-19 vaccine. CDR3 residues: CASSPGTSSEQFF. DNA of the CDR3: TGTGCCAGCAGTCCCGGAACTAGTTCCGAGCAGTTCTTC.